This TCR beta chain was sequenced for a study of spatial heterogeneity in lung cancer. TCRdb reanalysed the 5' RACE reads using MiXCR and keeps one entry per CDR3 protein. The sample shows about 100,000 distinct CDR3 sequences, 15% to 20% of them seen only once. As to time point: blood at routine non-recurrence follow-up after resection. This clonotype was detected a few times. This sequence was found in a male donor with early-stage non-small cell lung cancer. Sequenced material: PBMCs, taken at follow-up.

The CDR3 protein is CASGTTRVLSTEAFF. As DNA, the CDR3 is TGTGCCAGCGGCACCACCAGGGTCTTGAGCACTGAAGCTTTCTTT. The rearrangement joins TRBV11-2 to TRBJ1-1; D might be TRBD1 (5 bases). This CDR3 region has 15 residues. The V gene's germline CDR1 is SGHAT and CDR2 FQNNGV. Deletions cut 8 bases from V and 4 bases from J, with 20 bases between.